This entry concerns a single T cell receptor (beta chain). What it binds is unknown. This record belongs to a study of shared clonotypes between healthy human individuals. From germline, CDR1 is MGHRA and CDR2 YSYEKL. V lost 1 base to trimming and J lost 1 base, with 13 bases between them. This CDR3 has 16 residues. Study-wide results and limits: In this cohort, only blood was sampled, and tissue repertoires likely differ.

Recent vaccinations or acute infections were absent in the healthy HIV-negative adult donors. The method was immunoSEQ multiplex PCR; TCRdb's version includes in-frame clones alone and lacks a portion of them. The sample carries about 380,000 clones, 95% to 97% recorded once. The sample comprised memory CD8+ T cells sorted from blood. As for subset: CD45RO+ cells pooled with CCR7-negative TemRA cells. J is TRBJ1-1 and V is TRBV4-1, with D unresolved. The clonotype was recovered from a man under 40 in good health. The CDR3 DNA is TGCGCCAGCAGCCAAGGGAGCGGAGGAGCGAACACTGAAGCTTTCTTT. Its translation: CASSQGSGGANTEAFF.